This T cell receptor beta chain came from a study of technical replicates of blood from a handful of donors. Germline CDR1 is MNHEY and CDR2 is SVGAGI. The CDR3 runs 12 residues. Between the trimmed V and J ends, which lost 11 bases and 0 bases, there was a span of 8 bases. Assay: immunoSEQ multiplex PCR; the TCRdb copy retains only in-frame clones and omits some. The table includes approximately 75,000 clones, roughly four fifths detected once. V gene TRBV6-5 combines with J gene TRBJ1-3; no clear D. The TCR was taken from a human donor in good health. Some clones in this sample may be carry-over from other donors' samples. The sequenced sample consisted of PBMCs. The CDR3 region is CASHSSGNTIYF. The DNA of the CDR3 is TGTGCCTCTCACAGCTCTGGAAACACCATATATTTT.